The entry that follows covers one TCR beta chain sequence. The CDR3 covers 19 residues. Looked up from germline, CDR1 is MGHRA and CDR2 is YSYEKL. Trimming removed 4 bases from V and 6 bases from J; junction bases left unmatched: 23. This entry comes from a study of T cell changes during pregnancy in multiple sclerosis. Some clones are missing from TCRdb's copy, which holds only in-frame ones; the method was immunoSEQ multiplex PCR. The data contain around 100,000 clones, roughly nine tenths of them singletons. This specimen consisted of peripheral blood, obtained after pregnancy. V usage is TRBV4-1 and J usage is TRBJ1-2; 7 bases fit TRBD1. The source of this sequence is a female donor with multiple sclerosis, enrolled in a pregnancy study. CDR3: CASSPQKVRTGGQVDGYTF. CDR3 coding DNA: TGCGCCAGCAGCCCCCAAAAGGTTCGGACAGGTGGCCAGGTGGATGGCTACACCTTC.